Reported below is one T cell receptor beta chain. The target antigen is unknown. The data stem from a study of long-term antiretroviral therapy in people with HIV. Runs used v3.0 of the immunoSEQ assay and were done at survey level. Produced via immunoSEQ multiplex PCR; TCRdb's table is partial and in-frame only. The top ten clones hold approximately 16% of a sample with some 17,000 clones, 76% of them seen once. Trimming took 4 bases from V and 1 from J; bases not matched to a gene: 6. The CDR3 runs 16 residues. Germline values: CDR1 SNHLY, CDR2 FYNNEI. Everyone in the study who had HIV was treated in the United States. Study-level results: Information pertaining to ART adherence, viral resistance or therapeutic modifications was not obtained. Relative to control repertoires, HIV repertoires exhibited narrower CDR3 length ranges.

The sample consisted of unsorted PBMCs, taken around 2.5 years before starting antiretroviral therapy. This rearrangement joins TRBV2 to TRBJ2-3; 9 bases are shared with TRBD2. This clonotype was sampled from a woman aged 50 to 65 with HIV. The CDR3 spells CASSVYSSGGTDTQYF. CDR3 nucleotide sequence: TGTGCCAGCAGTGTCTATTCTAGCGGGGGCACAGATACGCAGTATTTT.